A selection of T cell receptor beta chains follows, all from one sample in a study of T cell responses to AZD1222 COVID-19 vaccine. Sequencing was performed with immunoSEQ multiplex PCR; in TCRdb, only in-frame clones are kept and a portion is missing. The sample lists fewer than 90,000 clones; about 90% were seen once. Sequencing was performed on peripheral blood, taken 28 days after the second AZD1222 dose. The receptors were gathered from an adult who received the AZD1222 COVID-19 vaccine. The CDR3 runs from the conserved cysteine through the conserved F or W. Fields, in order: V gene, D gene, clone size, J gene, CDR3 protein, CDR3 DNA. D genes are given only for firm matches. A clone size is listed for some rows: how often the clone was seen (once, few, many), or a class if it is expanded.

TRBV25-1	.	.	TRBJ1-4	CASSDGRRDNEKLFF	TGTGCCAGCAGTGATGGGAGACGTGATAATGAAAAACTGTTTTTT
TRBV15	TRBD2	.	TRBJ2-1	CATSRDGRGEFF	TGTGCCACCAGCAGAGATGGACGGGGGGAGTTCTTC
TRBV12-3/TRBV12-4	TRBD2	few	TRBJ2-7	CASSYGGVYEQYF	TGTGCCAGCAGTTACGGGGGGGTCTACGAGCAGTACTTC
TRBV30	.	.	TRBJ1-3	CAWSVSTESGNTIYF	TGTGCCTGGAGTGTTTCGACAGAATCTGGAAACACCATATATTTT
TRBV19	.	.	TRBJ2-7	CASSARYEQYF	TGTGCCAGTAGTGCGCGCTACGAGCAGTACTTC
TRBV5-1	TRBD2	.	TRBJ2-1	CASSFKTSGTSEQFF	TGCGCCAGCAGCTTTAAAACTAGCGGGACGTCTGAGCAGTTCTTC
TRBV29-1	TRBD1	.	TRBJ2-1	CSVGDRNEQFF	TGCAGCGTGGGGGACAGGAATGAGCAGTTCTTC
TRBV18	.	.	TRBJ1-2	CASSPQASSRGYTF	TGTGCCAGCTCACCACAGGCATCTTCTCGTGGCTACACCTTC
TRBV12-3/TRBV12-4	.	.	TRBJ1-4	CASSFRGGLFF	TGTGCCAGCAGTTTCAGGGGAGGACTGTTTTTT
TRBV28	.	.	TRBJ2-7	CASSLYSSYEQYF	TGTGCCAGCAGTTTATACAGCTCCTACGAGCAGTACTTC
TRBV30	.	.	TRBJ2-7	CASGRSSYEQYF	TGTGCCAGCGGCAGGAGCTCCTACGAGCAGTACTTC
TRBV7-2	TRBD1	.	TRBJ1-1	CASSATGDTEAFF	TGTGCCAGCAGCGCGACAGGGGACACTGAAGCTTTCTTT
TRBV6-4	.	few	TRBJ1-2	CASSEGTVSNYGYTF	TGTGCCAGCAGCGAGGGGACGGTGTCTAACTATGGCTACACCTTC
TRBV11-2	.	medium-sized	TRBJ1-3	CASSLWEAGGFGNTIYF	TGTGCCAGCAGCTTATGGGAGGCGGGGGGCTTTGGAAACACCATATATTTT
TRBV5-1	TRBD2	.	TRBJ2-1	CASSLGLAADYNEQFF	TGCGCCAGCAGCTTGGGTCTAGCGGCCGACTACAATGAGCAGTTCTTC
TRBV4-1	.	.	TRBJ1-3	CASSLVVVVSGNTIYF	TGCGCCAGCAGCCTCGTTGTCGTCGTCTCTGGAAACACCATATATTTT
TRBV6-5	TRBD1	.	TRBJ2-2	CASKDRDGGELFF	TGTGCCAGCAAGGACAGGGACGGCGGGGAGCTGTTTTTT
TRBV20-1	TRBD2	.	TRBJ2-5	CSASSGREGETQYF	TGCAGTGCTAGTAGCGGGAGGGAGGGAGAGACCCAGTACTTC
TRBV28	TRBD1	few	TRBJ1-5	CASSYQQGHPQHF	TGTGCCAGCAGCTATCAACAGGGGCACCCCCAGCATTTT
TRBV5-1	.	.	TRBJ1-6	CASSSGGPNSPLHF	TGCGCCAGCAGCTCGGGGGGCCCCAATTCACCCCTCCACTTT
TRBV28	.	.	TRBJ2-7	CASSLSPQGPLYEQYF	TGTGCCAGCAGTTTATCGCCACAGGGTCCCCTGTACGAGCAGTACTTC
TRBV27	.	.	TRBJ1-6	CASSLSLLRNSPLHF	TGTGCCAGCAGTTTATCGCTCCTTAGGAATTCACCCCTCCACTTT
TRBV5-6	.	.	TRBJ2-7	CASSLQGAYEQYF	TGTGCCAGCAGCTTACAGGGTGCCTACGAGCAGTACTTC
TRBV28	.	.	TRBJ2-2	CASITLGEATGELFF	TGTGCCAGCATCACTCTGGGGGAGGCCACCGGGGAGCTGTTTTTT
TRBV6-5	.	.	TRBJ1-5	CASSRTENQPQHF	TGTGCCAGCAGTCGGACGGAGAATCAGCCCCAGCATTTT
TRBV6-5	.	.	TRBJ1-2	CASGRPGTDNYGYTF	TGTGCCAGCGGGCGACCCGGGACCGATAACTATGGCTACACCTTC
TRBV12-5	TRBD2	.	TRBJ2-2	CASERGGYTGELFF	TGTGCTAGTGAGCGGGGCGGGTACACCGGGGAGCTGTTTTTT
TRBV27	.	.	TRBJ2-4	CASSKSGRNGQYF	TGTGCCAGCAGTAAGAGTGGACGGAATGGTCAGTACTTC
TRBV5-1	.	.	TRBJ1-1	CASSLDSLGTEAFF	TGCGCCAGCAGCCTGGACTCGTTAGGCACTGAAGCTTTCTTT
TRBV27	.	few	TRBJ1-2	CASRAQGSGYGYTF	TGTGCCAGCAGAGCCCAGGGGTCGGGCTATGGCTACACCTTC
TRBV27	.	.	TRBJ2-1	CASSPTGRNEQFF	TGTGCCAGCAGTCCCACTGGGCGCAATGAGCAGTTCTTC
TRBV19	TRBD1	.	TRBJ2-3	CASSISTGGRTDTQYF	TGTGCCAGTAGTATCTCGACAGGGGGCCGGACAGATACGCAGTATTTT
TRBV18	.	.	TRBJ2-4	CASSPDRAKNIQYF	TGTGCCAGCTCACCGGACAGAGCTAAAAACATTCAGTACTTC
TRBV6-5	TRBD2	.	TRBJ2-1	CASSGGLAGNEQFF	TGTGCCAGCAGCGGGGGACTAGCTGGAAATGAGCAGTTCTTC
TRBV27	TRBD1	.	TRBJ1-2	CASRQGANGYTF	TGTGCCAGCAGACAGGGGGCGAATGGCTACACCTTC
TRBV6-2/TRBV6-3	TRBD2	once	TRBJ2-7	CASSYLLLAGGGYEQYF	TGTGCCAGCAGTTACTTATTACTAGCGGGAGGAGGATACGAGCAGTACTTC
TRBV7-9	TRBD2	.	TRBJ2-7	CASSRTSGTNEQYF	TGTGCCAGCAGCAGGACTAGCGGGACCAACGAGCAGTACTTC
TRBV24-1	.	once	TRBJ2-3	CATSERSDTDTQYF	TGTGCCACCAGTGAAAGGTCAGACACAGATACGCAGTATTTT
TRBV6-5	.	.	TRBJ2-5	CASSLQGMTQYF	TGTGCCAGCAGCTTACAGGGCATGACCCAGTACTTC
TRBV7-9	.	.	TRBJ1-4	CASSLGELKLFF	TGTGCCAGCAGCTTGGGCGAACTAAAACTGTTTTTT
TRBV6-2/TRBV6-3	.	.	TRBJ1-2	CASSHLSETGGYTF	TGTGCCAGCAGCCATCTGTCCGAAACTGGGGGCTACACCTTC
TRBV3-1/TRBV3-2	.	few	TRBJ2-6	CASSQDSSGANVLTF	TGTGCCAGCAGCCAAGACAGCTCTGGGGCCAACGTCCTGACTTTC
TRBV6-2/TRBV6-3	.	.	TRBJ2-2	CASSYFARQAATGELFF	TGTGCCAGCAGTTACTTTGCGCGGCAGGCGGCCACCGGGGAGCTGTTTTTT
TRBV28	TRBD1	.	TRBJ1-2	CASRQTGRGEADYGYTF	TGTGCCAGCAGGCAGACAGGGAGAGGGGAGGCGGACTATGGCTACACCTTC
TRBV18	.	.	TRBJ1-6	CASSPPVTDIYSADSPLHF	TGTGCCAGCTCACCACCCGTCACCGACATTTATTCGGCGGATTCACCCCTCCACTTT
TRBV18	TRBD2	.	TRBJ2-1	CASSGTSGINEQFF	TGTGCCAGCTCCGGGACTAGCGGGATCAATGAGCAGTTCTTC
TRBV19	.	.	TRBJ2-1	CASSLAGNFYNEQFF	TGTGCCAGTAGTCTCGCGGGGAATTTCTACAATGAGCAGTTCTTC
TRBV10-2	.	.	TRBJ1-5	CASTLKALSNQPQHF	TGCGCCAGCACCCTAAAAGCACTAAGCAATCAGCCCCAGCATTTT